This TCR beta chain appears in the sequencing data of a study of T-cell reconstitution after alpha-beta-depleted transplantation in children. Unique molecular identifiers were incorporated into the prepared TCRbeta library. One entry per CDR3 protein results from TCRdb running MiXCR on the PCR reads. The table has some 590,000 distinct CDR3 sequences, 8% to 11% seen once. The V end lost 5 bases, the J end lost 2 bases, and 10 bases lay between the germline ends. Germline CDR1 is SGHTA and CDR2 is FQGNSA. The CDR3 has 13 residues. The chain employs TRBV7-2 and TRBJ2-7; D not resolved. The receptor's source is a human donor who donated a stem cell graft to a child with acute myeloid leukemia. This specimen consisted of PBMCs from the stem cell graft donor, obtained from the stem cell graft. The CDR3 spells CASSLNRAYEQYF. For the CDR3, the DNA is TGTGCCAGCAGCCTTAACCGGGCCTACGAGCAGTACTTC.